These 20 T cell receptor beta chains share one sample of origin, sequenced in a study of T cell responses to AZD1222 COVID-19 vaccine. Clones were read by immunoSEQ multiplex PCR, and TCRdb kept only the in-frame ones, dropping some. The profile covers 100,000 to 150,000 clones, with 89% appearing a single time and under 5% taken by the ten largest. Sequenced material: peripheral blood, taken on day 0 of AZD1222 vaccination. Source of these receptors: an adult in good health.

The CDR3 region is CASSRDRGDEQFF. The CDR3 DNA reads TGTGCCAGCAGTCGGGACAGGGGCGATGAGCAGTTCTTC. This chain connects TRBV2 to TRBJ2-1, with 10 nucleotides matching TRBD1. The CDR3 runs to 13 residues. Germline lookup yields CDR1 SNHLY and CDR2 FYNNEI. The V gene end was trimmed by 5 bases and the J gene end by 8 bases; junction bases not matched to a gene: 3.

The V and J genes are TRBV30 and TRBJ1-5; 7 bases align to TRBD1. Germline V CDR1 and CDR2: GTSNPN, SVGIG (reference sequence). The CDR3 consists of 15 residues. The junction had 8 bases not matched to a gene; V was cut back by 2 bases and J by 4 bases. CDR3 DNA: TGTGCCTGGAGTCCCGGGACAGTTACTAATCAGCCCCAGCATTTT. This codes for CAWSPGTVTNQPQHF.

V usage is TRBV30 and J usage is TRBJ2-7; TRBD2 agrees at 8 bases. Germline-derived CDR1 and CDR2 are GTSNPN and SVGIG (reference sequence). This CDR3 is built from 14 residues. V gave up 4 bases and J gave up 6 bases; unmatched junction bases: 11. In DNA form, the CDR3 reads TGTGCCTGGAATTTAGCGGGAAATATTGGCGAGCAGTACTTC. This encodes CAWNLAGNIGEQYF.

The chain links TRBV7-9 to TRBJ2-3, with TRBD1 matching 7 bases. The CDR3 has 14 amino acids. CDR1 is SEHNR and CDR2 is FQNEAQ in the germline V gene (reference sequence). After removal of 5 bases from V and 1 base from J, the junction contained 3 bases not matched to a gene. CDR3 sequence: CASSITGGTDTQYF. Here the CDR3 DNA reads TGTGCCAGCAGCATCACAGGGGGCACAGATACGCAGTATTTT.

The chain is built from TRBV23-1 and TRBJ2-1, with 7 bases that match TRBD1. TRBV23-1 is placed among ORFs of uncertain function. This CDR3 has 18 residues. Trimming at V came to 2 bases and at J to 3 bases, leaving 13 bases not matched to a gene. In DNA, the CDR3 is TGCGCCAGCAGTCAAACCAACCCGGGACAGAAAATCTACAATGAGCAGTTCTTC. Translation gives CASSQTNPGQKIYNEQFF.

V and J are TRBV2 and TRBJ2-7, with D maybe TRBD2 (6 bases). Deletions cut 8 bases from V and 0 bases from J, with 8 bases between. The CDR3 contains 12 residues. CDR1 is SNHLY, CDR2 FYNNEI, per germline. The CDR3 is CASRDFSYEQYF. The DNA of the CDR3 is TGTGCCAGCCGGGACTTCTCCTACGAGCAGTACTTC.

The chain is built from TRBV5-1 and TRBJ2-7, with 11 bases that match TRBD1. The V gene end was trimmed by 4 bases and the J gene end by 3 bases; junction bases not matched to a gene: 6. The CDR3 is 15 residues long. Germline V CDR1 and CDR2: SGHRS, YFSETQ. This chain's CDR3 is CASSLRTGGNYEQYF. The DNA for the CDR3 is TGCGCCAGCAGCCTAAGGACAGGGGGCAACTACGAGCAGTACTTC.

V usage is TRBV27 and J usage is TRBJ1-5; D remains ambiguous. Germline CDR1 is MNHEY and CDR2 is SMNVEV (reference sequence). This CDR3 has 15 residues. The V gene lost 3 bases and the J gene lost 0 bases, with 9 bases spanning the gap. The CDR3 loop reads CASSFAQYSNQPQHF. The CDR3, as DNA: TGTGCCAGCAGTTTTGCCCAATATAGCAATCAGCCCCAGCATTTT.

The V gene is TRBV5-4, the J gene TRBJ1-4; 8 nucleotides line up with TRBD1. V shed 3 bases and J 4 bases; nucleotides not matched to a gene: 8. This CDR3 spans 16 amino acids. Germline V gene data show CDR1 as SGHNT and CDR2 as YYREEE (reference sequence). In nucleotides, the CDR3 is TGTGCCAGCAGCTCGGACAGGGCGGGGGTTAATGAAAAACTGTTTTTT. Residues: CASSSDRAGVNEKLFF.

This sequence joins TRBV18 and TRBJ2-5, with a possible D match to TRBD2 (5 bases). The CDR3 sequence is 21 residues long. Trimming removed 1 base from V and 3 bases from J, with 30 bases in between. The germline V gene encodes CDR1 KGHSH and CDR2 LQKENI. This CDR3 is CASSPLWVLEGFVPHKETQYF. DNA of the CDR3: TGTGCCAGCTCACCACTCTGGGTTCTCGAGGGCTTTGTGCCCCATAAAGAGACCCAGTACTTC.

The chain uses TRBV5-4 and TRBJ1-2, with D possibly matching TRBD1 (6 bases). The CDR3 is 13 residues long. Trimming cost V 0 bases and J 4 bases, with 7 bases left between them. Germline V gene data show CDR1 as SGHNT and CDR2 as YYREEE (reference sequence). The CDR3 nucleotides read TGTGCCAGCAGCTTGGGGGGGCCCTATGGCTACACCTTC. Translating it yields CASSLGGPYGYTF.

This chain connects TRBV2 to TRBJ1-2; D call uncertain. The CDR3 extends over 11 amino acids. The V end was cut by 6 bases, the J end by 8 bases, with 10 bases between. Per germline, CDR1 SNHLY and CDR2 FYNNEI. The CDR3 DNA reads TGTGCCAGCAGACTTAGCGGGGGCTACACCTTC. Translating gives CASRLSGGYTF. The variable domain in full, completed from reference TRBV2 and TRBJ1-2, reads EPEVTQTPSHQVTQMGQEVILRCVPISNHLYFYWYRQILGQKVEFLVSFYNNEISEKSEIFDDQFSVERPDGSNFTLKIRSTKLEDSAMYFCASRLSGGYTFGSGTRLTVV.

The chain links TRBV9 to TRBJ1-3; D gene unclear. Trimming took 0 bases from V and 0 from J, leaving 10 bases between them. Germline V gene lookup returns CDR1 SGDLS and CDR2 YYNGEE. This CDR3 spans 16 amino acids. CDR3 sequence (DNA): TGTGCCAGCAGCGTAGAGTGGGCTACCTCTGGAAACACCATATATTTT. Its translation: CASSVEWATSGNTIYF.

The genes are TRBV19 and TRBJ2-3; a weak D match, TRBD2 (6 bases). Trimming took off 9 bases at V and 0 bases at J, with 13 bases between the two ends. The CDR3 totals 14 residues. Germline V gene data show CDR1 as LNHDA and CDR2 as SQIVND (reference sequence). CDR3 amino acids: CARNGTGSTDTQYF. CDR3 nucleotides: TGTGCCAGAAACGGGACTGGAAGCACAGATACGCAGTATTTT.

The chain has TRBV28 and TRBJ2-1; tentative D call: TRBD1 (6 bases). The length of the CDR3 is 16 residues. Trimming cost V 4 bases and J 0 bases, with 13 bases left between them. Germline V gene lookup returns CDR1 MDHEN and CDR2 SYDVKM. CDR3 DNA: TGTGCCAGCAGTTACGGGACACCCAGCTCCTACAATGAGCAGTTCTTC. This sequence encodes CASSYGTPSSYNEQFF.

V usage is TRBV28 and J usage is TRBJ2-7; tentative D call: TRBD1 (6 bases). Germline CDR1 MDHEN, CDR2 SYDVKM. Trimming shortened V by 6 bases and J by 0 bases, and 15 bases separated the two germline ends. The length of the CDR3 is 15 residues. CDR3 nucleotide sequence: TGTGCCAGCAGCCCCGGGACACCCACCTCCTACGAGCAGTACTTC. Protein sequence: CASSPGTPTSYEQYF.

This chain joins TRBV29-1 and TRBJ1-2, with TRBD1 as a possible D gene (5 bases). V was clipped by 5 bases and J by 6 bases, with 13 bases between them. The CDR3 has 12 amino acids. The V gene's germline CDR1 is SQVTM and CDR2 ANQGSEA. This chain's CDR3 is CSVNEGLHGYTF. CDR3 DNA: TGCAGCGTTAACGAGGGGCTACATGGCTACACCTTC. The variable domain in full, with the rest retrieved from reference TRBV29-1 and TRBJ1-2, is SAVISQKPSRDICQRGTSLTIQCQVDSQVTMMFWYRQQPGQSLTLIATANQGSEATYESGFVIDKFPISRPNLTFSTLTVSNMSPEDSSIYLCSVNEGLHGYTFGSGTRLTVV.

The chain couples TRBV7-2 to TRBJ1-5, with 8 bases fitting TRBD1. In germline, CDR1 is SGHTA, CDR2 FQGNSA. The CDR3 contains 15 residues. J gave up 2 bases and V 4 bases, and 4 bases lay outside the gene matches. The CDR3 sequence: CASSSRGRGNQPQHF. CDR3 bases: TGTGCCAGCAGCTCCAGGGGGCGAGGCAATCAGCCCCAGCATTTT. The full variable domain, rest sourced from reference TRBV7-2 and TRBJ1-5, is GAGVSQSPSNKVTEKGKDVELRCDPISGHTALYWYRQSLGQGLEFLIYFQGNSAPDKSGLPSDRFSAERTGGSVSTLTIQRTQQEDSAVYLCASSSRGRGNQPQHFGDGTRLSIL.

The chain uses TRBV5-1 and TRBJ1-1, with TRBD1 as a possible D gene (5 bases). Trimming shortened V by 0 bases and J by 4 bases, and 7 bases separated the two germline ends. The CDR3 is made up of 13 amino acids. The V gene's germline CDR1 is SGHRS and CDR2 YFSETQ. In DNA form, the CDR3 reads TGCGCCAGCAGCTTGGCAGGGCTCACTGAAGCTTTCTTT. It translates to CASSLAGLTEAFF.

The chain recombines TRBV20-1 with TRBJ2-3; 10 positions match TRBD2. Germline V gives CDR1 DFQATT, CDR2 SNEGSKA (reference sequence). The CDR3 length is 15 residues. J gave up 7 bases and V 3 bases, and 10 bases lay outside the gene matches. CDR3 DNA: TGCAGTGCTAGTAGGAATAGCGGGAGGCCCCATACGCAGTATTTT. Its protein product is CSASRNSGRPHTQYF.